These T cell receptor beta chains were read from a single sample in a study of molecular identifiers for immune sequencing clone quantification. From the PCR reads, TCRdb called clonotypes with MiXCR, one entry per CDR3 protein. The sample consists of more than 50,000 distinct CDR3 sequences, under 20% of them appearing once. Sequenced input: naive CD8+ T cells from blood, with Jurkat cell RNA spiked in. These receptors all come from a human donor in good health. Some libraries in this study had Jurkat cell RNA spiked in. CDR3s include the opening cysteine and the closing phenylalanine or tryptophan. The D gene is left open where the match is weak. Clone size appears in some rows only: once, few, many, or a class for an expanded clone.

abundance | j_gene | v_gene | d_gene | CDR3aa | CDR3nt
many | TRBJ2-7 | TRBV18 | . | CASSTPWVKGYEQYF | TGTGCCAGCTCTACACCGTGGGTTAAGGGCTACGAGCAGTACTTC
many | TRBJ2-7 | TRBV4-1 | TRBD2 | CASSQDALAGGLEQYF | TGCGCCAGCAGCCAAGATGCACTAGCGGGAGGGCTCGAGCAGTACTTC
. | TRBJ2-7 | TRBV7-9 | TRBD2 | CASSPRLAGGGQCF | TGTGCCAGCAGCCCGCGGTTAGCGGGAGGCGGGCAGTGCTTC
many | TRBJ2-3 | TRBV15 | TRBD2 | CATSREPLWLAGGSSTDTQYF | TGTGCCACCAGCAGAGAACCCCTCTGGCTAGCGGGGGGTTCTAGCACAGATACGCAGTATTTT
many | TRBJ2-3 | TRBV30 | . | CAWTAGGASTDTQYF | TGTGCCTGGACCGCGGGCGGGGCTAGCACAGATACGCAGTATTTT
few | TRBJ1-4 | TRBV28 | TRBD1 | CASSFTGVGEKLFF | TGTGCCAGCAGTTTCACAGGGGTGGGCGAAAAACTGTTTTTT
medium-sized | TRBJ1-5 | TRBV20-1 | . | CSASRESDFHGQPQHF | TGCAGTGCTAGTAGGGAGTCGGACTTTCACGGGCAGCCCCAGCATTTT
many | TRBJ2-7 | TRBV4-2 | TRBD1 | CASSQEGQTYEQYF | TGTGCCAGCAGCCAAGAGGGACAGACCTACGAGCAGTACTTC
many | TRBJ2-3 | TRBV28 | TRBD2 | CASSLAGGVTLDYTQYF | TGTGCCAGCAGTTTAGCGGGAGGGGTTACGTTAGACTATACGCAGTATTTT
. | TRBJ1-1 | TRBV7-9 | TRBD1 | CASSLGQGLMNTEAFF | TGTGCCAGCAGCTTGGGACAGGGATTGATGAACACTGAAGCTTTCTTT
many | TRBJ2-7 | TRBV29-1 | TRBD1 | CSAAGQGRTYEQYF | TGCAGCGCGGCGGGACAGGGAAGGACCTACGAGCAGTACTTC
. | TRBJ2-7 | TRBV11-2 | . | CAGSLDYEQYF | TGTGCCGGCAGCTTAGATTACGAGCAGTACTTC
many | TRBJ2-7 | TRBV29-1 | TRBD1 | CSVEERDRGYEQYF | TGCAGCGTTGAAGAGAGGGACAGGGGCTACGAGCAGTACTTC
many | TRBJ1-2 | TRBV2 | TRBD1 | CASSEPGQGATGYGYTF | TGTGCCAGCAGTGAACCCGGACAGGGGGCGACGGGATATGGCTACACCTTC
many | TRBJ2-7 | TRBV14 | . | CASSGLNYEQYF | TGTGCCAGCTCGGGGCTAAACTACGAGCAGTACTTC
many | TRBJ1-1 | TRBV10-3 | . | CATGKGGTEAFF | TGTGCCACGGGAAAGGGGGGCACTGAAGCTTTCTTT
many | TRBJ2-3 | TRBV27 | TRBD2 | CASSLTSGFTDTQYF | TGTGCCAGCAGTTTAACTAGCGGGTTCACAGATACGCAGTATTTT